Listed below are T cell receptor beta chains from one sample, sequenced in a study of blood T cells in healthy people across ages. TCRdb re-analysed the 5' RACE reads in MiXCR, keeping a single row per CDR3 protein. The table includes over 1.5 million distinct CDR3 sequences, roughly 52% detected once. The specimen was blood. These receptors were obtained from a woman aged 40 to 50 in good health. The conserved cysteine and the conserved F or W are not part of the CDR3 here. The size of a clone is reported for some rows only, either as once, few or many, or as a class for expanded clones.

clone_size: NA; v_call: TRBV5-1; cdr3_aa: ASSPGTSGNTGELF
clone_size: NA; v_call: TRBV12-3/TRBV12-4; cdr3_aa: ASSRGSPLH
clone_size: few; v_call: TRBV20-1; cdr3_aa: SAKVWGWETQY
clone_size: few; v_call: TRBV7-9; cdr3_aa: ASSLAVGGGYTDTQY
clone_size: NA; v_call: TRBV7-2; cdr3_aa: ASSLIRGGYRMTDTQY
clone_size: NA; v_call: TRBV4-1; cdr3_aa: ASSQGVGQGPHEQF
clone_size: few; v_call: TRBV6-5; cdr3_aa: ASNRGLGGNEQY
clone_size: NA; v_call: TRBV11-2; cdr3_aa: ASSPGQGVDNSYEQY
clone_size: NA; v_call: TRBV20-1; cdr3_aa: SALAGRTDTQY
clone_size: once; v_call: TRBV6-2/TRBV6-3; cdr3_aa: ASTENPSYEQY
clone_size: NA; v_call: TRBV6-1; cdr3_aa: ASRSSSGGNNEQF
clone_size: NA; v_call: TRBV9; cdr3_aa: ASSVVTLGGDEQY
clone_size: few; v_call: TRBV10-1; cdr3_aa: ASSERAGVWETQY
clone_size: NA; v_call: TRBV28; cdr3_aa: ASSFTTGGMDYGYT
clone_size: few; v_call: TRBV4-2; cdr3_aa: ASSQESRTGGIHTQY
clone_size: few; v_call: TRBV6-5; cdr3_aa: ASSYSLAHQETQY
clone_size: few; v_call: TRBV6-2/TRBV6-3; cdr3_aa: ASRLAGDNYEQY
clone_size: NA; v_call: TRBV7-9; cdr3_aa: ASCADTQY
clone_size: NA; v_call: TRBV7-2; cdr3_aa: ASSLDPFYEQY
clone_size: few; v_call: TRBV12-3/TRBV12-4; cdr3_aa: ASRPWDRGSETQY
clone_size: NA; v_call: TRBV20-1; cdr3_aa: SAREVREGRAKETQY
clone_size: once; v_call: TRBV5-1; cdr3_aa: ASSLEEAAATDTQY
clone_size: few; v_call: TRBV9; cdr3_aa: ASSVAAGGAGGYT
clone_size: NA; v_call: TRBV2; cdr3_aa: AIRTGRENTQY
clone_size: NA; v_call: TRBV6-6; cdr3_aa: ASRIRQAYNEQF
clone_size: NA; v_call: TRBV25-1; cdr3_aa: ASSDRTSGVGTQY
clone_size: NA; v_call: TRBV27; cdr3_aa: ASSSPGVATQY
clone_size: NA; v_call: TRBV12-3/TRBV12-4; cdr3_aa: ASSSAGRTYGYT
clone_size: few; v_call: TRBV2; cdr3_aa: ASSEARPGRTYGYT
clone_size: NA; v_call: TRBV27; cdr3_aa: ASSTRTSGGTSSTDTQY
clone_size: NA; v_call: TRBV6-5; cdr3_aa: ASSYSPHSYGYT
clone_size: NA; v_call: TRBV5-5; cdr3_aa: ASSREWVADTEAF
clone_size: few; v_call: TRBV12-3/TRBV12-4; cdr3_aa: ASSPSHYEQY
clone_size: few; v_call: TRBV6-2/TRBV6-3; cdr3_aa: ASSYSMLAVSSYNEQF
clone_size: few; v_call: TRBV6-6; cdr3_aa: ASNGHRGPYNEQF
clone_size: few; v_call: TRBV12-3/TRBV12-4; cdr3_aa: ASILGQGTDTQY
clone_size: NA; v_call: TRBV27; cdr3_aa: ASRWDAYNEQF
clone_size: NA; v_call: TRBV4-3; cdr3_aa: ASSQGDSGNTIY
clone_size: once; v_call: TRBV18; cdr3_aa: ASSPTVPGIQY
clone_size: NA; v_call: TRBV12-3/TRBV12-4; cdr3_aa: ASSLFRESDTQY
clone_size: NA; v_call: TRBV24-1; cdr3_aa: ATSAAGLNTEAF
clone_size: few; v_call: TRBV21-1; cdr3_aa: ASSKAGTQSSYNEQF
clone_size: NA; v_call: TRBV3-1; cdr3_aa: ASSQKGISYEQY
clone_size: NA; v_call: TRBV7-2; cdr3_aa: ASSLGQGGDYT
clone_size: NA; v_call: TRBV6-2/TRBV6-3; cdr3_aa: ASSYGRSAYGYT
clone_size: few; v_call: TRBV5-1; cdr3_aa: ASTWDNTDTQY
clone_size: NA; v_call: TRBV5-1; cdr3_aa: ASSWDLYEQY
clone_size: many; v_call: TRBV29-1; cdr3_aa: SVEKGRETQY
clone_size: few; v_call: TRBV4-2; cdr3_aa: ASSQDWDRGNNEQF
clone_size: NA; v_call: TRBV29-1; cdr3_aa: SIENTQY
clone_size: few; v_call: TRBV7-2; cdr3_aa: ASSLTPLGGGGETQY
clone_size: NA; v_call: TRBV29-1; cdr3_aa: SVGSSFYEQY
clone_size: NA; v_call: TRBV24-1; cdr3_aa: ATSDQRVENYGYT
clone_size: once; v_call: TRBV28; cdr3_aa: ASTDGQRASGGLRTSYNEQF
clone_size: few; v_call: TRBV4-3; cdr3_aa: ASSQRAGFEQY